This TCR beta chain is from a study of T-cell memory formation after mild COVID-19. In the study overall: TCR clusters showed largely donor specificity.

Germline V gene data show CDR1 as MNHEY and CDR2 as SVGEGT. This CDR3 has 13 amino acids. Trimming shortened V by 7 bases and J by 0 bases, and 7 bases separated the two germline ends. General study points: Several responding clones turned up in pre-infection memory, indicating that cross-reactive memory may have taken part.

In this sample, this clonotype turned up a few times. Its target is unknown. TCRdb re-derived calls from the 5' RACE reads in MiXCR, one entry per CDR3 protein. The sample carries roughly 600,000 distinct CDR3 sequences, 18% recorded once. The sequenced sample consisted of PBMCs or a T cell subset sorted from them (not recorded which). V is TRBV6-2 or TRBV6-3 and J is TRBJ2-1; the D is unclear. This TCR was recovered from an adult woman who had mild COVID-19 (a few samples of this study predate the infection). Cell type and time point are not known. As DNA, the CDR3 is TGTGCCAGCACCCCCGCCTCCTACAATGAGCAGTTCTTC. Translating gives CASTPASYNEQFF.